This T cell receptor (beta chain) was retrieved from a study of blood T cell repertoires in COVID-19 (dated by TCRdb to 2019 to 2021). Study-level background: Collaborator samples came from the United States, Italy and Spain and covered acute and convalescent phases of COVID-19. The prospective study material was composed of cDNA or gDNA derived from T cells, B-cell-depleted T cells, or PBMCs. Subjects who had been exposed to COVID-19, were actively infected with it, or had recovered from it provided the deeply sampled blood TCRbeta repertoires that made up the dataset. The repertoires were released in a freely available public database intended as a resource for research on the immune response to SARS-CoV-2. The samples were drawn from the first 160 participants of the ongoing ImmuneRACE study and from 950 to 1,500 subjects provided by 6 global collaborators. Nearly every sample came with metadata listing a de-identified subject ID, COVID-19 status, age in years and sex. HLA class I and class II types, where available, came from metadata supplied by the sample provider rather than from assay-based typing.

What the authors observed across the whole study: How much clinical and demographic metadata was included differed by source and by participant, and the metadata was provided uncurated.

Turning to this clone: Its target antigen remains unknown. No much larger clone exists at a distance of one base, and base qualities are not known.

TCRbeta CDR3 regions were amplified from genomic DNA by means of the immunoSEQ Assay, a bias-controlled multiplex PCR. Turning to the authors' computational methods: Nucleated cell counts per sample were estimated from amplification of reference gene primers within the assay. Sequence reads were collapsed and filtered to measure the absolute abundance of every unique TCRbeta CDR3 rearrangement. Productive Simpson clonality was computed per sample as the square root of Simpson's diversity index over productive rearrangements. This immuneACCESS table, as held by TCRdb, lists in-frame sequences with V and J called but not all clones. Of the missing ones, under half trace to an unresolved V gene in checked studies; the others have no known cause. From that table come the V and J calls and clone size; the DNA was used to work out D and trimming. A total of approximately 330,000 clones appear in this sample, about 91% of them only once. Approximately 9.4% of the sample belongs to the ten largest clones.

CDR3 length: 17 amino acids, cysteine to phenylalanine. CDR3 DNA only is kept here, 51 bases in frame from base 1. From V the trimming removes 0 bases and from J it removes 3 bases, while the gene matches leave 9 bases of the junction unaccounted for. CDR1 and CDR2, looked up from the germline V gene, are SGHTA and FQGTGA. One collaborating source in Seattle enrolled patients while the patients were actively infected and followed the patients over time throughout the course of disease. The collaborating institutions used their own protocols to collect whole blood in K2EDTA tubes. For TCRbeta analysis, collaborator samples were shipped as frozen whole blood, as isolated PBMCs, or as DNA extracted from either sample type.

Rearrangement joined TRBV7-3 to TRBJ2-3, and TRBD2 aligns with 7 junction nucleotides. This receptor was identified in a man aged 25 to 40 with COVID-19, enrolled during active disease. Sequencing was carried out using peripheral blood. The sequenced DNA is TGTGCCAGCAGCTTAACGGCGGGAGCGGGGCAAACAGATACGCAGTATTTT. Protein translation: CASSLTAGAGQTDTQYF.